These 17 T cell receptor beta chains were sequenced from one sample in a study of T cells after posttransplantation cyclophosphamide. Produced via immunoSEQ multiplex PCR; TCRdb's table is partial and in-frame only. The sample includes approximately 32,000 clones, 85% to 90% of them seen just once. Material for sequencing was PBMCs. All receptors derive from a woman aged 40 to 49 with a blood cancer, CMV-positive, and with a related stem cell donor.

CDR3 nucleotide sequence: TGTGCCAGCAGCCCCTCCCCCTACGAGCAGTACTTC. Amino acid sequence: CASSPSPYEQYF. J is TRBJ2-7 and V is TRBV7-2; D is uncertain. This CDR3 has 12 residues. The V end was cut by 5 bases, the J end by 2 bases, with 7 bases between. Looked up from germline, CDR1 is SGHTA and CDR2 is FQGNSA.

The V call is TRBV27, the J call TRBJ1-1; the D is unclear. Per germline, CDR1 MNHEY and CDR2 SMNVEV (reference sequence). This CDR3 spans 15 amino acids. With 1 base removed from V and 4 bases from J, the gap between germline ends came to 13 bases. CDR3 protein: CASSLLSYASTEAFF. The CDR3 region has the DNA TGTGCCAGCAGTTTATTGTCTTATGCGTCCACTGAAGCTTTCTTT.

As DNA, the CDR3 is TGTGCCAGCACTCCGCGAGGGGGCAGACCCCAGCATTTT. It yields the protein CASTPRGGRPQHF. The rearrangement joins TRBV6-5 to TRBJ1-5; 7 bases fit TRBD1. CDR3 length: 13 amino acids. J lost 10 bases, V lost 7 bases, and 10 bases had no gene match. Germline V gene sequence: CDR1 MNHEY, CDR2 SVGAGI.

This chain links TRBV5-5 with TRBJ2-7; 7 bases align to TRBD1. V was clipped by 1 base and J by 1 base; unmatched bases: 2. CDR3 length equals 14 residues. Germline V CDR1 and CDR2: SGHKS, YYEKEE (reference sequence). CDR3 coding DNA: TGTGCCAGCAGCTTGATGGACAGGTCCTACGAGCAGTACTTC. The encoded protein is CASSLMDRSYEQYF.

The rearrangement joins TRBV7-8 to TRBJ1-2; TRBD1 aligns across 10 bases. Germline CDR1 and CDR2: SGHVS and FQNEAQ. This CDR3 contains 15 residues. Trimming cost V 1 base and J 4 bases; bases outside gene matches: 3. CDR3 bases: TGTGCCAGCAGCTTAGGAAGGGACAGGGGCTATGGCTACACCTTC. Translated: CASSLGRDRGYGYTF.

CDR3 coding DNA: TGTGCCAGCAGCCAAACGGCAGGGGCGGAAAAACTGTTTTTT. Translation: CASSQTAGAEKLFF. The chain couples TRBV4-2 to TRBJ1-4, with D maybe TRBD1 (6 bases). The CDR3 length is 14 residues. The germline V gene encodes CDR1 LGHNA and CDR2 YNFKEQ. The V and J ends lost 2 bases and 8 bases respectively, with 12 bases between them.

The genes are TRBV6-4 and TRBJ2-2, with D hard to call. Trimming shortened V by 4 bases and J by 5 bases, and 5 bases separated the two germline ends. The CDR3 is 12 residues long. Germline-derived CDR1 and CDR2 are MRHNA and SNTAGT. CDR3 sequence reads: CASSAVTGELFF. The CDR3 DNA sequence: TGTGCCAGCAGTGCAGTGACCGGGGAGCTGTTTTTT.

This chain links TRBV28 with TRBJ2-5; 13 bases fit TRBD2. Trimming cost V 3 bases and J 0 bases; bases outside gene matches: 1. The CDR3 sequence is 16 residues long. Germline CDR1 and CDR2: MDHEN and SYDVKM. The CDR3 reads CASSFGTSGDQETQYF. The CDR3 coding sequence is TGTGCCAGCAGTTTTGGGACTAGCGGGGACCAAGAGACCCAGTACTTC.

This sequence joins TRBV19 and TRBJ1-5; 7 bases align to TRBD1. The CDR3 length is 15 residues. Per the germline V gene, CDR1 is LNHDA and CDR2 is SQIVND (reference sequence). J gave up 6 bases and V 3 bases, and 8 bases lay outside the gene matches. The CDR3 DNA reads as TGTGCCAGTAGTATGCAGTCAGGGGGGTCTCAGCCCCAGCATTTT. This translates into CASSMQSGGSQPQHF.

The chain combines TRBV19 with TRBJ1-2; 7 positions agree with TRBD1. The germline V gene encodes CDR1 LNHDA and CDR2 SQIVND (reference sequence). The V segment lost 5 bases and the J segment 4 bases; nucleotides outside the gene matches: 7. The CDR3 has 14 residues. CDR3 protein: CASSGNGQAYGYTF. CDR3 DNA: TGTGCCAGTAGTGGGAATGGACAGGCCTATGGCTACACCTTC. The full variable domain, in which reference TRBV19 and TRBJ1-2 provide the parts outside the CDR3, is DGGITQSPKYLFRKEGQNVTLSCEQNLNHDAMYWYRQDPGQGLRLIYYSQIVNDFQKGDIAEGYSVSREKKESFPLTVTSAQKNPTAFYLCASSGNGQAYGYTFGSGTRLTVV.

This chain links TRBV4-1 with TRBJ2-2; TRBD2 matches 10 bases. With 10 bases clipped from V and 5 bases from J, the junction kept 4 bases outside the gene matches. The CDR3 loop spans 13 amino acids. Germline CDR1 and CDR2: MGHRA and YSYEKL. DNA for the CDR3: TGCGCCACCGAGCGGGGGGGGACCGGGGAGCTGTTTTTT. Its protein is CATERGGTGELFF.

The chain couples TRBV10-2 to TRBJ2-1; 10 bases map to TRBD2. The germline V gene has CDR1 WSHSY and CDR2 SAAADI. The CDR3 covers 14 residues. Trimming took 7 bases from V and 6 from J; bases not matched to a gene: 6. The CDR3 DNA follows: TGCGCCAGCAAGCGGGGGGGCGAAGGCAATGAGCAGTTCTTC. It codes for CASKRGGEGNEQFF.

V usage is TRBV11-2 and J usage is TRBJ2-7; TRBD2 matches 8 bases. The V segment lost 3 bases and the J segment 3 bases; nucleotides outside the gene matches: 7. This CDR3 is built from 15 residues. The V gene's germline CDR1 is SGHAT and CDR2 FQNNGV. CDR3 protein: CASSLSGGSNYEQYF. DNA of the CDR3: TGTGCCAGCAGCTTGAGCGGGGGCTCAAACTACGAGCAGTACTTC. Supplemented by reference TRBV11-2 and TRBJ2-7, the full variable domain reads EAGVAQSPRYKIIEKRQSVAFWCNPISGHATLYWYQQILGQGPKLLIQFQNNGVVDDSQLPKDRFSAERLKGVDSTLKIQPAKLEDSAVYLCASSLSGGSNYEQYFGPGTRLTVT.

The chain employs TRBV5-1 and TRBJ2-7, with 7 bases fitting TRBD2. The CDR3 covers 16 residues. Looked up from germline, CDR1 is SGHRS and CDR2 is YFSETQ. V was clipped by 3 bases and J by 0 bases; unmatched bases: 9. The CDR3 protein is CASSSGGTALSYEQYF. The CDR3 DNA sequence: TGCGCCAGCAGCTCCGGGGGGACTGCTCTCTCCTACGAGCAGTACTTC.

This rearrangement joins TRBV29-1 to TRBJ2-2; 11 bases fit TRBD1. Germline values: CDR1 SQVTM, CDR2 ANQGSEA. J gave up 5 bases and V 4 bases, and 3 bases lay outside the gene matches. This CDR3 contains 14 residues. CDR3 nucleotides: TGCAGCGTTGTCCGGGACAGGGGGACCGGGGAGCTGTTTTTT. Translation: CSVVRDRGTGELFF.

V and J are TRBV7-9 and TRBJ1-1; no firm D call. This CDR3 comprises 13 residues. Germline V gene data show CDR1 as SEHNR and CDR2 as FQNEAQ (reference sequence). The ends were cut back, 3 bases at V and 0 bases at J, with 5 bases in the middle. The CDR3 nucleotides are TGTGCCAGCAGCTTTAATCTGAACACTGAAGCTTTCTTT. Protein: CASSFNLNTEAFF. Complete variable domain (other parts from reference TRBV7-9 and TRBJ1-1): DTGVSQNPRHKITKRGQNVTFRCDPISEHNRLYWYRQTLGQGPEFLTYFQNEAQLEKSRLLSDRFSAERPKGSFSTLEIQRTEQGDSAMYLCASSFNLNTEAFFGQGTRLTVV.

The rearrangement uses TRBV4-1 and TRBJ1-6; TRBD1 aligns across 7 bases. The germline gives CDR1 MGHRA, CDR2 YSYEKL. V trimming: 4 bases; J trimming: 9 bases; junction bases outside the gene matches: 9. The CDR3 runs to 15 residues. The CDR3, as DNA: TGCGCCAGCAGCCCAACGACAGGGCTTGGTTCACCCCTCCACTTT. Encoded protein: CASSPTTGLGSPLHF.